Listed here are 30 T cell receptor beta chains from one sample, sequenced in a study of blood T cells in healthy people across ages. A second PCR, run for 7 to 11 cycles, used a sample-barcoded 5' primer plus a J-beta primer mix. TCRdb re-called the 5' RACE reads with MiXCR, one entry per CDR3 protein. The repertoire includes roughly 1.4 million distinct CDR3 sequences, approximately 60% of them detected once, and 6.5% to 8.5% sits in the top ten. Sequenced input: blood. These receptors were taken from a man between 18 and 35 years old in good health.

The CDR3 DNA sequence: TGCAGCGTTGTCAATCCCTTACCCCAAGAGACCCAGTACTTC. Protein product: CSVVNPLPQETQYF. V usage is TRBV29-1 and J usage is TRBJ2-5; no firm D call. V gave up 4 bases and J gave up 1 base, with 13 bases separating them. The CDR3 has 14 amino acids. Germline CDR1 is SQVTM and CDR2 is ANQGSEA.

V usage is TRBV4-3 and J usage is TRBJ2-3; TRBD2 matches 9 bases. J was trimmed by 7 bases and V by 0 bases; bases with no gene match: 11. This CDR3 has 17 amino acids. Per the germline V gene, CDR1 is LGHNA and CDR2 is YSLEER. The CDR3 nucleotides read TGCGCCAGCAGCCAAGATGCGGCGGGAGGGCCCGGAAATACGCAGTATTTT. Its translation: CASSQDAAGGPGNTQYF.

The chain recombines TRBV12-3 or TRBV12-4 with TRBJ1-2; D possibly corresponds to TRBD1 (5 bases). Trimming pared 3 bases from V and 4 bases from J, leaving 12 bases between. CDR3 length: 14 amino acids. DNA for the CDR3: TGTGCCAGCAGTTTTCCAGGGACGGGCTATGGCTACACCTTC. Amino acids: CASSFPGTGYGYTF.

The V gene is TRBV7-2, the J gene TRBJ1-1; tentative D call: TRBD1 (6 bases). The CDR3 covers 12 residues. The V gene's germline CDR1 is SGHTA and CDR2 FQGNSA. Trimming removed 4 bases at V and 11 bases at J, with 14 bases between. CDR3 DNA: TGTGCCAGCAGCTCCTCAACAGGGCGGGCTTTCTTT. It is translated as CASSSSTGRAFF.

This clonotype has more than one count but fewer than ten. V usage is TRBV14 and J usage is TRBJ2-1; the match to TRBD2 covers 8 bases. V lost 6 bases and J lost 8; bases outside the gene matches: 15. Germline V gives CDR1 SGHDN, CDR2 FVKESK. The CDR3 spans 16 residues. The CDR3 here is CASRASGLVFPHEQFF. CDR3 DNA sequence: TGTGCCAGCAGGGCCTCGGGACTAGTGTTTCCCCATGAGCAGTTCTTC.

In its sample, this clonotype was seen many times. The chain joins TRBV7-2 to TRBJ2-5, with 7 bases aligning to TRBD1. The trim removed 3 bases at V and 0 bases at J, leaving 4 bases unmatched. The V gene's germline CDR1 is SGHTA and CDR2 FQGNSA. This CDR3 has 15 amino acids. The DNA of the CDR3 is TGTGCCAGCAGCTTGACAGGGAGATACCAAGAGACCCAGTACTTC. Its translation is CASSLTGRYQETQYF.

The rearrangement joins TRBV11-2 to TRBJ2-1, with D tentatively TRBD1 (6 bases). Trimming left V 6 bases short and J 6 bases short, with 24 bases between. The length of the CDR3 is 17 residues. Germline CDR1 and CDR2: SGHAT and FQNNGV. The CDR3 spells CASSLPVGQGRFNEQFF. DNA of the CDR3: TGTGCCAGCAGTCTGCCCGTGGGACAAGGAAGGTTCAATGAGCAGTTCTTC.

This chain joins TRBV6-1 and TRBJ2-1, with 8 positions matching TRBD2. CDR3 length: 18 residues. The germline CDR1 and CDR2 sequences are MNHNS and SASEGT. Losses at the gene ends were 6 bases for V and 5 bases for J; bases not matched to a gene: 18. The CDR3 region is CASSPPLSDSGKDNEQFF. CDR3 coding DNA: TGTGCCAGCAGCCCTCCCTTATCGGATAGCGGGAAGGACAATGAGCAGTTCTTC.

This clonotype appeared a few times. The chain has TRBV5-1 and TRBJ2-5; tentative D call: TRBD1 (6 bases). This CDR3 is 14 amino acids long. Deletions cut 6 bases from V and 5 bases from J, with 17 bases between. Germline assignment: CDR1 SGHRS and CDR2 YFSETQ. CDR3 bases: TGCGCCAGCACCCAAAGAGGGGGATGGGAGACCCAGTACTTC. It encodes CASTQRGGWETQYF.

The chain joins TRBV10-2 to TRBJ2-5; no clear D gene. The J call may be incorrect, as the DNA end agrees better with TRBJ2-7. The CDR3 covers 14 residues. Germline CDR1 WSHSY, CDR2 SAAADI. The CDR3 region is CASRFLTPYYEQYF. As DNA, the CDR3 is TGCGCCAGCAGGTTTTTGACACCTTACTACGAGCAGTACTTC.

V gene TRBV10-2 combines with J gene TRBJ1-1; D is possibly TRBD1 (6 bases). The CDR3 contains 13 residues. V was pared by 8 bases and J by 5 bases, with 15 bases between. Germline loops: CDR1 WSHSY, CDR2 SAAADI. CDR3 sequence: CASGGSPGTEAFF. The CDR3 DNA is TGCGCCAGCGGGGGCAGCCCGGGGACTGAAGCTTTCTTT.

This clonotype has a handful of counts. This rearrangement joins TRBV4-1 to TRBJ2-4; possibly TRBD1 for D (6 bases). The DNA matches TRBJ2-7 better at its end, which makes the J call doubtful. The CDR3 is made up of 13 amino acids. CDR1 and CDR2 (germline): MGHRA, YSYEKL. CDR3 in DNA: TGCGCCAGCAGGCTTTCCACAGGGCACGAGCAGTACTTC. It specifies CASRLSTGHEQYF.

This clonotype was detected only a few times. The genes are TRBV7-8 and TRBJ2-1; D call uncertain. Judging by the DNA end, TRBJ2-7 fits better; the J call may be wrong. This CDR3 has 15 amino acids. CDR1 and CDR2 (germline): SGHVS, FQNEAQ. The CDR3: CASSFGSRVVYEQYF. CDR3 DNA sequence: TGTGCCAGCAGCTTCGGGTCCCGGGTTGTATACGAGCAGTACTTC.

This clonotype was counted only a few times. V is TRBV27 and J is TRBJ2-2, with D possibly matching TRBD2 (5 bases). CDR1 is MNHEY, CDR2 SMNVEV, per germline (reference sequence). The V gene lost 5 bases and the J gene lost 4 bases, with 14 bases spanning the gap. This CDR3 is 15 amino acids long. For the CDR3, the DNA is TGTGCCAGCAGTCCATCCGATCGGGGCACCGGGGAGCTGTTTTTT. This translates into CASSPSDRGTGELFF.

This clonotype was detected once. This chain uses TRBV5-4 with TRBJ2-5; weak D call: TRBD1 (5 bases). The DNA end favors TRBJ2-7, so the J call may be wrong. CDR1 and CDR2 from the germline V gene are SGHNT and YYREEE (reference sequence). The CDR3 is made up of 14 amino acids. Here the CDR3 reads CASSFNPGNYEQYF. The CDR3 bases are TGTGCCAGCAGCTTTAATCCAGGGAATTACGAGCAGTACTTC.

This chain connects TRBV20-1 to TRBJ2-3; D is possibly TRBD1 or TRBD2 (6 bases each). The germline V and J ends were trimmed by 0 bases and 3 bases, with 13 bases remaining between them. Per germline, CDR1 DFQATT and CDR2 SNEGSKA (reference sequence). The CDR3 extends over 15 amino acids. The CDR3 loop reads CSAREETRGTDTQYF. The CDR3, as DNA: TGCAGTGCTAGAGAAGAGACTAGGGGGACAGATACGCAGTATTTT.

The V call is TRBV30, the J call TRBJ1-3, with 7 bases fitting TRBD1. The length of the CDR3 is 14 residues. From germline, CDR1 is GTSNPN and CDR2 SVGIG (reference sequence). The ends lost 3 bases at V and 4 bases at J; junction bases unmatched: 6. CDR3 sequence reads: CAWREQGFGNTIYF. The CDR3 DNA sequence: TGTGCCTGGAGGGAACAGGGGTTCGGAAACACCATATATTTT.

Only a few counts were recorded for this clonotype. V and J are TRBV27 and TRBJ2-1, with D perhaps matching TRBD1 (5 bases). The end of the DNA is better explained by TRBJ2-7, so the J call may be wrong. Germline V gene lookup returns CDR1 MNHEY and CDR2 SMNVEV (reference sequence). This CDR3 region has 12 residues. The CDR3 DNA reads TGTGCCAGCAGTTATGGGGCCGGAGAGCAGTACTTC. Its protein product is CASSYGAGEQYF.

V gene TRBV6-1 combines with J gene TRBJ2-3; unclear D gene. Trimming removed 4 bases at V and 1 base at J, with 9 bases between. CDR1 is MNHNS, CDR2 SASEGT, per germline. This CDR3 has 14 residues. For the CDR3, the DNA is TGTGCCAGCAGTGTGGACGTTCGCACAGATACGCAGTATTTT. It yields the protein CASSVDVRTDTQYF.

This clonotype was seen just once. The chain couples TRBV20-1 to TRBJ2-1, with D tentatively TRBD2 (7 bases). This CDR3 comprises 16 residues. Looked up from germline, CDR1 is DFQATT and CDR2 is SNEGSKA (reference sequence). V was pared by 6 bases and J by 6 bases, with 24 bases between. CDR3 region: CSAAPSIGGGGNEQFF. The DNA of the CDR3 is TGCAGTGCGGCCCCCTCGATCGGGGGAGGGGGCAATGAGCAGTTCTTC.

The chain couples TRBV11-2 to TRBJ2-7; D is perhaps TRBD1 (6 bases). V shed 5 bases and J shed 0 bases, with 14 bases lying between them. CDR3 length: 15 amino acids. Looked up from germline, CDR1 is SGHAT and CDR2 is FQNNGV. The DNA of the CDR3 is TGTGCCAGCAGCACTCAACGGGACACCTCCTACGAGCAGTACTTC. Its protein product is CASSTQRDTSYEQYF.

The chain combines TRBV20-1 with TRBJ1-2; a weak D match, TRBD1 (6 bases). The V and J ends lost 5 bases and 0 bases respectively, with 10 bases between them. The CDR3 extends over 13 amino acids. The germline CDR1 and CDR2 sequences are DFQATT and SNEGSKA (reference sequence). The CDR3 region is CSARRGANYGYTF. As DNA, the CDR3 is TGCAGTGCTCGCAGGGGAGCTAACTATGGCTACACCTTC.

The chain links TRBV24-1 to TRBJ2-7; TRBD1 aligns across 8 bases. The length of the CDR3 is 12 residues. Germline V gene sequence: CDR1 KGHDR, CDR2 SFDVKD. J lost 1 base, V lost 9 bases, and 1 base had no gene match. The CDR3 reads CATRDRSYEQYF. The CDR3 DNA reads TGTGCCACCCGGGACAGGTCCTACGAGCAGTACTTC.

The V call is TRBV10-3, the J call TRBJ2-1, with 12 bases aligning to TRBD1. J was trimmed by 10 bases and V by 6 bases; bases with no gene match: 7. The CDR3 extends over 14 amino acids. Germline-derived CDR1 and CDR2 are ENHRY and SYGVKD. Written as DNA, the CDR3 is TGTGCCATCAGATCCGGGACAGGGGGCAAGGAGCAGTTCTTC. It yields the protein CAIRSGTGGKEQFF.

The chain employs TRBV28 and TRBJ1-4; TRBD1 matches at 12 bases. The CDR3 has 17 amino acids. J gave up 8 bases and V 1 base, and 8 bases lay outside the gene matches. Germline assignment: CDR1 MDHEN and CDR2 SYDVKM. DNA for the CDR3: TGTGCCAGCAGTTTATCTCCCGTCGGGACAGGGGGCGAAAAACTGTTTTTT. Protein: CASSLSPVGTGGEKLFF.

The table lists this clonotype with a few counts. The chain couples TRBV11-2 to TRBJ1-6; tentative D call: TRBD1 (5 bases). Germline V CDR1 and CDR2: SGHAT, FQNNGV. V was pared by 5 bases and J by 8 bases, with 22 bases between. The CDR3 is made up of 17 amino acids. The CDR3 coding sequence is TGTGCCAGCAGCGCTAGCCGGGACGCCCTTTTGTATTCACCCCTCCACTTT. As protein: CASSASRDALLYSPLHF.

This clonotype was detected only a few times. The gene calls are TRBV7-2 and TRBJ2-5; D is unclear. The CDR3 extends over 13 amino acids. Trimming removed 1 base at V and 5 bases at J, with 8 bases between. Germline values: CDR1 SGHTA, CDR2 FQGNSA. CDR3 amino acids: CASSLEVSETQYF. In DNA, the CDR3 is TGTGCCAGCAGCTTAGAGGTGTCGGAGACCCAGTACTTC.

In its sample, this clonotype was seen once. This sequence joins TRBV7-2 and TRBJ2-2; the D gene is possibly TRBD1 (5 bases). V dropped 5 bases and J dropped 5 bases, with 15 bases sitting between them. The length of the CDR3 is 15 residues. From germline, CDR1 is SGHTA and CDR2 FQGNSA. As DNA, the CDR3 is TGTGCCAGCAGCCCGCCAGGGCTGGGTACCGGGGAGCTGTTTTTT. It is translated as CASSPPGLGTGELFF.

This clonotype was seen more than once but under ten times. The chain has TRBV6-1 and TRBJ1-2; a possible D gene is TRBD1 (6 bases). Germline V lookup: CDR1 MNHNS, CDR2 SASEGT. The CDR3 is 17 amino acids. Trimming left V 5 bases short and J 4 bases short, with 23 bases between. CDR3 loop: CASSLASQGTPIYGYTF. The CDR3 nucleotides are TGTGCCAGCAGTCTAGCCTCACAGGGAACACCTATCTATGGCTACACCTTC.

This clonotype was found many times. V usage is TRBV20-1 and J usage is TRBJ2-5; D assignment may be TRBD1 or TRBD2 (5 bases each). Germline CDR1 is DFQATT and CDR2 is SNEGSKA (reference sequence). Deletions cut 6 bases from V and 0 bases from J, with 8 bases between. The CDR3 totals 12 residues. The CDR3 DNA follows: TGCAGTGCCCGGGGCTACCAAGAGACCCAGTACTTC. Amino acids: CSARGYQETQYF.